This TCR beta chain was recovered during a study of blood T cell repertoires in COVID-19. Across the study: T cells, B-cell-depleted T cells, or PBMCs provided the cDNA or gDNA that served as material.

In the original processing: Amplification of reference gene primers was used by the study to estimate nucleated cell counts. Repertoires were generated with immunoSEQ multiplex PCR, while TCRdb's copy carries only in-frame clones and drops some. That table supplies the V and J calls and clone size; D and trimming were determined from the DNA. The sample holds about 82,000 clones; about 85% are singletons and the top ten take about 20%. The CDR3 has 16 amino acids. V lost 2 bases and J lost 3, with 16 bases in between. CDR1 is MNHNS, CDR2 SASEGT, per germline. Sequenced material: peripheral blood. The chain carries TRBV6-1 and TRBJ1-1, with D uncertain. The TCR was taken from a man older than 75 with active or convalescent COVID-19. CDR3 sequence reads: CASSERGRAGYTEAFF. CDR3 DNA sequence: TGTGCCAGCAGTGAAAGAGGCCGTGCGGGGTACACTGAAGCTTTCTTT.